The 13 T cell receptor beta chains below were found in one sample sequenced in a study of T cell responses to AZD1222 COVID-19 vaccine. Assay used: immunoSEQ multiplex PCR; TCRdb lists only in-frame clones, some missing. The sample records 90,000 to 130,000 clones, 70% to 90% being singletons. Sequencing was performed on peripheral blood, taken on day 0 of AZD1222 vaccination. The receptors were gathered from an adult in good health.

The chain combines TRBV6-2 or TRBV6-3 with TRBJ1-4; tentatively, D is TRBD1 (6 bases). Trimming removed 2 bases at V and 8 bases at J, with 12 bases between. Germline V gives CDR1 MNHEY, CDR2 SVGEGT. The CDR3 covers 14 residues. The CDR3 region is CASSYGLGAEKLFF. The CDR3 DNA follows: TGTGCCAGCAGTTACGGTCTGGGGGCGGAAAAACTGTTTTTT.

The J gene is TRBJ1-1, the V gene TRBV5-1; D possibly corresponds to TRBD1 (5 bases). CDR1 and CDR2 (germline): SGHRS, YFSETQ. This CDR3 has 14 residues. Trimming removed 1 base at V and 0 bases at J, with 7 bases between. The CDR3 DNA sequence: TGCGCCAGCAGCTTGTCGGGGCTGAACACTGAAGCTTTCTTT. Its translation is CASSLSGLNTEAFF.

The V and J genes are TRBV6-5 and TRBJ2-7; D remains unclear. V was pared by 9 bases and J by 3 bases, with 9 bases between. The CDR3 consists of 11 residues. Germline loops: CDR1 MNHEY, CDR2 SVGAGI. CDR3 DNA: TGTGCCAGTGGACGGCACTACGAGCAGTACTTC. Encoded protein: CASGRHYEQYF.

CDR3 in amino acids: CASSIVRDFDSPLHF. CDR3 nucleotides: TGTGCCAGTAGTATTGTAAGGGACTTCGATTCACCCCTCCACTTT. This chain uses TRBV19 with TRBJ1-6; D is possibly TRBD1 (5 bases). Trimming left V 3 bases short and J 8 bases short, with 14 bases between. This CDR3 comprises 15 residues. CDR1 is LNHDA and CDR2 is SQIVND in the germline V gene (reference sequence).

The chain links TRBV7-2 to TRBJ2-3, with a weak D call TRBD2 (6 bases). V dropped 5 bases and J dropped 1 base, with 16 bases sitting between them. The CDR3 totals 16 residues. In germline, CDR1 is SGHTA, CDR2 FQGNSA. As DNA, the CDR3 is TGTGCCAGCAGCGTCGGACCGCCGGGGGGCACAGATACGCAGTATTTT. This gives the protein CASSVGPPGGTDTQYF.

This rearrangement joins TRBV28 to TRBJ1-2, with D maybe TRBD1 (5 bases). This CDR3 region has 13 residues. Germline loops: CDR1 MDHEN, CDR2 SYDVKM. Deletions cut 5 bases from V and 4 bases from J, with 11 bases between. CDR3 residues: CASSQGRTYGYTF. In DNA, the CDR3 is TGTGCCAGCAGTCAGGGACGGACCTATGGCTACACCTTC.

The rearrangement links TRBV4-3 to TRBJ1-1; 9 bases are shared with TRBD1. Germline V gene lookup returns CDR1 LGHNA and CDR2 YSLEER. The CDR3 is 14 residues long. The ends lost 4 bases at V and 6 bases at J; junction bases unmatched: 6. This CDR3 reads CASSRTGELSEAFF. CDR3 DNA sequence: TGCGCCAGCAGCCGGACAGGGGAGCTCTCTGAAGCTTTCTTT.

This clone was picked up one time. The J gene is TRBJ1-1, the V gene TRBV3-1 (or the pseudogene TRBV3-2); no clear D gene. From germline, CDR1 is LGHDT and CDR2 YNNKEL (reference sequence). This CDR3 contains 12 residues. The ends were cut back, 0 bases at V and 8 bases at J, with 7 bases in the middle. Written as DNA, the CDR3 is TGTGCCAGCAGCCAAGATACGAGGGAAGCTTTCTTT. It translates to CASSQDTREAFF.

This clone was picked up one time. The gene calls are TRBV7-3 and TRBJ2-2; D possibly corresponds to TRBD2 (6 bases). Germline CDR1 reads SGHTA; CDR2 reads FQGTGA. V lost 0 bases to trimming and J lost 6 bases, with 11 bases between them. The CDR3 has 15 amino acids. CDR3 sequence: CASSLTSSGAGELFF. Here the CDR3 DNA reads TGTGCCAGCAGCTTAACGTCATCGGGGGCCGGGGAGCTGTTTTTT.

This clone was counted once. This sequence joins TRBV6-2 or TRBV6-3 and TRBJ2-7; TRBD1 matches at 8 bases. The CDR3 is made up of 15 amino acids. V dropped 5 bases and J dropped 0; count of bases not matched to a gene: 6. Per germline, CDR1 MNHEY and CDR2 SVGEGT. DNA for the CDR3: TGTGCCAGCAGTCACCGACAGGGGAGCTCCTACGAGCAGTACTTC. It codes for CASSHRQGSSYEQYF.

This clone has only one observation. V usage is TRBV10-1 and J usage is TRBJ1-5, with D unclear. CDR3 length equals 12 residues. V lost 0 bases to trimming and J lost 4 bases, with 1 base between them. Germline CDR1 and CDR2: WNHNN and SYGVQD (reference sequence). The DNA of the CDR3 is TGCGCCAGCAGTGAGTCGAATCAGCCCCAGCATTTT. This gives the protein CASSESNQPQHF.

The rearrangement joins TRBV30 to TRBJ1-6; D ambiguous. The CDR3 totals 17 residues. Deletions cut 0 bases from V and 8 bases from J, with 20 bases between. Germline CDR1 and CDR2: GTSNPN and SVGIG (reference sequence). Here the CDR3 DNA reads TGTGCCTGGAGTGTAGAAAGGGCTCCCCGCCCCGATTCACCCCTCCACTTT. Amino acid sequence: CAWSVERAPRPDSPLHF.

The V call is TRBV7-9, the J call TRBJ1-1; D is unclear. The CDR3 is 13 amino acids. Germline loops: CDR1 SEHNR, CDR2 FQNEAQ (reference sequence). With 4 bases removed from V and 4 bases from J, the gap between germline ends came to 10 bases. In DNA form, the CDR3 reads TGTGCCAGCAGCTCCTCAACGAGCACTGAAGCTTTCTTT. The encoded protein is CASSSSTSTEAFF.